This T cell receptor (beta chain) was observed in a study of prognosis after radiotherapy for stage I lung cancer. On the study more broadly: Between early 2018 and 2019, patients with stage I non-small cell lung cancer were enrolled.

Multiplex PCR in two rounds served to amplify TCR beta CDR3 from genomic DNA. First-round PCR, the initial amplification, used primers specific to each TRBV and TRBJ gene. MiXCR, applied by TCRdb to the multiplex PCR reads, yields one record per CDR3 protein. Of approximately 23,000 distinct CDR3 sequences in the sample, roughly 40% are singletons; the top ten hold 55% to 70%. The table lists this clonotype with a count of one. The target antigen is unknown. Study conclusions and caveats: Whether the expanded TCR clones were tumor-specific was not determined.

The germline V gene has CDR1 SGHAT and CDR2 FQNNGV. The ends were cut back, 4 bases at V and 0 bases at J, with 19 bases in the middle. This CDR3 comprises 17 residues. This sample comprised PBMCs, obtained before or after stereotactic body radiation therapy (not recorded which). This sequence was found in a donor older than 45 with non-small cell lung cancer. V usage is TRBV11-2 and J usage is TRBJ2-7; TRBD2 might be the D (6 bases). The CDR3 coding sequence is TGTGCCAGCAGCTCAGAGGTTGGCGCGGGACCCTCCTACGAGCAGTACTTC. Residues: CASSSEVGAGPSYEQYF.